This T cell receptor (beta chain) stems from a study of PD-1 blockade in classical Hodgkin lymphoma. Study-level background: Patients were treated with nivolumab at 3 mg/kg, and this was given intravenously every 2 weeks.

After autologous stem cell transplantation all patients relapsed, and prior brentuximab vedotin exposure differed between cohorts. Complete response, partial response or progressive disease were the best responses. Sequencing was performed with immunoSEQ multiplex PCR; in TCRdb, only in-frame clones are kept and a portion is missing. The sample has approximately 17,000 clones; approximately 68% are singletons. The V and J ends lost 2 bases and 8 bases, in that order; junction bases with no gene match: 9. The germline gives CDR1 SEHNR, CDR2 FQNEAQ (reference sequence). CDR3 length: 15 residues. This clone is medium-sized.

Sequencing used peripheral blood mononuclear cells (PBMCs), obtained before the second cycle of nivolumab. This TCR derives from a human donor with classical Hodgkin lymphoma. V usage is TRBV7-9 and J usage is TRBJ1-2; 9 bases fit TRBD1. The CDR3 loop reads CASSLPVRTGDGYTF. The CDR3, as DNA: TGTGCCAGCAGCTTACCAGTACGGACAGGGGACGGCTACACCTTC. Full variable domain (rest looked up from reference TRBV7-9 and TRBJ1-2): DTGVSQNPRHKITKRGQNVTFRCDPISEHNRLYWYRQTLGQGPEFLTYFQNEAQLEKSRLLSDRFSAERPKGSFSTLEIQRTEQGDSAMYLCASSLPVRTGDGYTFGSGTRLTVV.